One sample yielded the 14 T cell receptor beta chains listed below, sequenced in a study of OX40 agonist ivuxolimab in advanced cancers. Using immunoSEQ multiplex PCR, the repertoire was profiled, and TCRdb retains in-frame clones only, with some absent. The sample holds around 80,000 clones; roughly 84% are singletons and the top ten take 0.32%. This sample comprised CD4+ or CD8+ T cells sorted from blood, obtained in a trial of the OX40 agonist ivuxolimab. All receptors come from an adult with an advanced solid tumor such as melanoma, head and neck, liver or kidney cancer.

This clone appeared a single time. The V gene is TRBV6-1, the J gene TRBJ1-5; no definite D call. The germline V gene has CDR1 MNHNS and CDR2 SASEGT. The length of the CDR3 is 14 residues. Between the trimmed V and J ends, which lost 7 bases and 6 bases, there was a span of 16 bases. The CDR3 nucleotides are TGTGCCAGCACCGTCGCCCAATCTGGTCAGCCCCAGCATTTT. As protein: CASTVAQSGQPQHF.

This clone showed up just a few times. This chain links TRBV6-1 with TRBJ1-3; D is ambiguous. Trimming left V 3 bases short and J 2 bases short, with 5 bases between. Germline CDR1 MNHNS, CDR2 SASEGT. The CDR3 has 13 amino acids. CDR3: CASSEWPGNTIYF. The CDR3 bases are TGTGCCAGCAGTGAGTGGCCTGGAAACACCATATATTTT.

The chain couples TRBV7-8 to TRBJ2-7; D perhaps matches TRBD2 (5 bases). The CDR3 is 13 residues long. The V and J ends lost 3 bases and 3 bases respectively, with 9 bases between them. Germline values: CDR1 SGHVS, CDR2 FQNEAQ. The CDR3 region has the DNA TGTGCCAGCAGCTTTTTCGGGAACTACGAGCAGTACTTC. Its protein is CASSFFGNYEQYF.

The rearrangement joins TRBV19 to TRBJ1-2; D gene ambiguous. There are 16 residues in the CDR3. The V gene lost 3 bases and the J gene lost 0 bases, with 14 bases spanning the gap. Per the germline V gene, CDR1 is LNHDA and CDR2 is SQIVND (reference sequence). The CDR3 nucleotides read TGTGCCAGTAGTATTGGGTATCTATCTACTAACTATGGCTACACCTTC. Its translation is CASSIGYLSTNYGYTF.

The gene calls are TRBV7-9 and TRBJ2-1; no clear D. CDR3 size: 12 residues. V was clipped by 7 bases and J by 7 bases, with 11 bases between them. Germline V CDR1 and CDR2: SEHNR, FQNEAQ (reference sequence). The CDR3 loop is CASKLGRNEQFF. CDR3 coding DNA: TGTGCCAGCAAACTGGGCAGGAATGAGCAGTTCTTC.

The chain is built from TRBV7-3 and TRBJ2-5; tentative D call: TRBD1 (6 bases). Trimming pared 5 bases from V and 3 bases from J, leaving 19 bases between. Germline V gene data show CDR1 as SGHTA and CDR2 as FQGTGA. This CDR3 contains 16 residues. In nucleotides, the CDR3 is TGTGCCAGCAGCACGACAGGTCCGGGACGAAAAGAGACCCAGTACTTC. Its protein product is CASSTTGPGRKETQYF.

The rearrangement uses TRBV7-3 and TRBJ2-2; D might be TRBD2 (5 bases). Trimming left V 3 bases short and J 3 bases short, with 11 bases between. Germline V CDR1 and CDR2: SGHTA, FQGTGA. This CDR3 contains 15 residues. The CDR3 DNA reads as TGTGCCAGCAGCTTTTTTTCGCGGGACACCGGGGAGCTGTTTTTT. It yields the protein CASSFFSRDTGELFF. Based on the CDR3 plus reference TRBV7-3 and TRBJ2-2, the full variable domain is GAGVSQTPSNKVTEKGKYVELRCDPISGHTALYWYRQSLGQGPEFLIYFQGTGAADDSGLPNDRFFAVRPEGSVSTLKIQRTERGDSAVYLCASSFFSRDTGELFFGEGSRLTVL.

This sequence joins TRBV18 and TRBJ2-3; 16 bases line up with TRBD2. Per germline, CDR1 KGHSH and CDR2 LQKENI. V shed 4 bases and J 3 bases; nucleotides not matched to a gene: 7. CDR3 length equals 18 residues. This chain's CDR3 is CASSRMGLAGGSTDTQYF. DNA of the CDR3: TGTGCCAGCTCACGAATGGGACTAGCGGGAGGGAGTACAGATACGCAGTATTTT.

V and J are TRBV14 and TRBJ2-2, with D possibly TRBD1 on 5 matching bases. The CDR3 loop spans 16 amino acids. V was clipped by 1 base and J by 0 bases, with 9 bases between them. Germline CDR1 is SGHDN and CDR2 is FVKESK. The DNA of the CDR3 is TGTGCCAGCAGCCAAGGGACACCGGCGAACACCGGGGAGCTGTTTTTT. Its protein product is CASSQGTPANTGELFF.

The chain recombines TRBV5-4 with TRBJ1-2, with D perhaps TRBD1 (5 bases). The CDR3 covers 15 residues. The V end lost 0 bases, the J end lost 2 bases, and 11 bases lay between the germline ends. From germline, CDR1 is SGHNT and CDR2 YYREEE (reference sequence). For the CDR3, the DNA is TGTGCCAGCAGCTTGGTATCAGGGTCGAACTATGGCTACACCTTC. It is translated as CASSLVSGSNYGYTF.

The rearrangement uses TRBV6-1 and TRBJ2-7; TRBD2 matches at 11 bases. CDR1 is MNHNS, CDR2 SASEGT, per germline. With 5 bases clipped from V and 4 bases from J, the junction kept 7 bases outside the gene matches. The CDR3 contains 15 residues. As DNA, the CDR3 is TGTGCCAGCAGTTCCCTAGCGGGAGGCCCATACGAGCAGTACTTC. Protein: CASSSLAGGPYEQYF.

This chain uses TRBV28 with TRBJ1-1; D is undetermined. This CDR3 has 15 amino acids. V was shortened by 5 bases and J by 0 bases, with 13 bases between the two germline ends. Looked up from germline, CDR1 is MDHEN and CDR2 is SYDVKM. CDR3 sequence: CASSPTGRVNTEAFF. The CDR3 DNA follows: TGTGCCAGCAGTCCAACGGGTCGGGTGAACACTGAAGCTTTCTTT.

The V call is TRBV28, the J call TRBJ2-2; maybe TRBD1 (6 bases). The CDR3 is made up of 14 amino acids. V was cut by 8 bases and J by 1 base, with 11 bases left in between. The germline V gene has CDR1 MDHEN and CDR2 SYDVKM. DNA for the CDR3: TGTGCCAGCTCAGGGGCCTTGAACACCGGGGAGCTGTTTTTT. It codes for CASSGALNTGELFF.

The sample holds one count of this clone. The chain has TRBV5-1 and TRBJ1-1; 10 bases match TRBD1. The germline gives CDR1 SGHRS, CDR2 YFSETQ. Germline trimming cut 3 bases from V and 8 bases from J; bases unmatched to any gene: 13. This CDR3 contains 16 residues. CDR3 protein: CASSWDTGRDRGEAFF. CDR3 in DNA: TGCGCCAGCAGCTGGGATACGGGTCGGGACAGGGGAGAAGCTTTCTTT.